Below, 16 T cell receptor beta chains from the same sample are listed, as sequenced in a study of blood T cell repertoires in COVID-19. TCRdb's copy holds only in-frame clones and misses some; the assay was immunoSEQ multiplex PCR. Counted here are more than 70,000 clones, approximately 86% occurring once; the ten biggest clones make up roughly 7.2%. The sequenced sample was peripheral blood. The source is a man aged 55-75 years with acute or convalescent COVID-19.

The chain uses TRBV10-3 and TRBJ2-3; 10 nucleotides align to TRBD2. Germline CDR1 ENHRY, CDR2 SYGVKD. This CDR3 has 14 amino acids. V lost 6 bases to trimming and J lost 5 bases; unmatched junction nucleotides: 5. CDR3 nucleotides: TGTGCCATCAGAAAGCGGGAGGGCGGAGATACGCAGTATTTT. Protein: CAIRKREGGDTQYF.

The CDR3 nucleotides read TGCAGCGGTGGGCCAGGGGAGGGGTACAATGAGCAGTTCTTC. Translation gives CSGGPGEGYNEQFF. The V call is TRBV29-1, the J call TRBJ2-1, with D possibly matching TRBD2 (7 bases). The CDR3 spans 14 residues. Germline assignment: CDR1 SQVTM and CDR2 ANQGSEA. Between the trimmed V and J ends, which lost 7 bases and 4 bases, there was a span of 17 bases.

J is TRBJ2-5 and V is TRBV7-3, with 10 bases aligning to TRBD2. The CDR3 is made up of 15 amino acids. V lost 4 bases and J lost 2; bases outside the gene matches: 4. Germline CDR1 and CDR2: SGHTA and FQGTGA. The CDR3 DNA follows: TGTGCCAGCAGCTCCGGACTAGCGGTACAAGAGACCCAGTACTTC. It specifies CASSSGLAVQETQYF.

The CDR3 bases are TGTGCCAGCAGTTATCCGGGACTAGCGGACCAAGAGACCCAGTACTTC. It encodes CASSYPGLADQETQYF. V usage is TRBV7-9 and J usage is TRBJ2-5, with 11 nucleotides matching TRBD2. Germline trimming cut 6 bases from V and 0 bases from J; bases unmatched to any gene: 6. CDR1 is SEHNR and CDR2 is FQNEAQ in the germline V gene (reference sequence). The CDR3 spans 16 residues.

The genes are TRBV5-1 and TRBJ2-7; D may be TRBD1 (6 bases). The germline V gene has CDR1 SGHRS and CDR2 YFSETQ. Trimming pared 4 bases from V and 2 bases from J, leaving 13 bases between. The CDR3 is made up of 14 amino acids. CDR3 bases: TGCGCCAGCAGCGGAGGACAGCTACCCTACGAGCAGTACTTC. Protein product: CASSGGQLPYEQYF.

The J gene is TRBJ1-2, the V gene TRBV2; TRBD1 agrees at 8 bases. The CDR3 contains 13 residues. V lost 6 bases to trimming and J lost 6 bases; unmatched junction nucleotides: 6. Germline CDR1 SNHLY, CDR2 FYNNEI. The CDR3 reads CASRRGQANGYTF. CDR3 in DNA: TGTGCCAGCAGGAGGGGACAGGCCAATGGCTACACCTTC.

V and J are TRBV27 and TRBJ1-5, with 7 positions matching TRBD1. Germline values: CDR1 MNHEY, CDR2 SMNVEV (reference sequence). The CDR3 is 13 residues long. V was pared by 6 bases and J by 5 bases, with 4 bases of the junction left unmatched. This CDR3 is CASSETGYQPQHF. The CDR3 region has the DNA TGTGCCAGCAGCGAGACAGGGTATCAGCCCCAGCATTTT.

The CDR3 sequence is CASSPDGTRNTQYF. The CDR3, as DNA: TGTGCCAGCAGCCCTGATGGGACTAGGAATACGCAGTATTTT. This sequence joins TRBV11-2 and TRBJ2-3; 8 bases align to TRBD2. The CDR3 covers 14 residues. The V gene end was trimmed by 5 bases and the J gene end by 7 bases; junction bases not matched to a gene: 8. In germline, CDR1 is SGHAT, CDR2 FQNNGV. Full variable domain (missing parts from reference TRBV11-2 and TRBJ2-3): EAGVAQSPRYKIIEKRQSVAFWCNPISGHATLYWYQQILGQGPKLLIQFQNNGVVDDSQLPKDRFSAERLKGVDSTLKIQPAKLEDSAVYLCASSPDGTRNTQYFGPGTRLTVL.

About this clone: Other DNA sequences in this specimen translate into the identical CDR3. The genes are TRBV6-5 and TRBJ2-6, with unresolved D. This CDR3 has 13 amino acids. V was cut by 8 bases and J by 1 base, with 6 bases left in between. The V gene's germline CDR1 is MNHEY and CDR2 SVGAGI. As DNA, the CDR3 is TGTGCCAGCTCGAGGTCTGGGGCCAACGTCCTGACTTTC. This gives the protein CASSRSGANVLTF.

This clone was observed a handful of times. CDR3 bases: TGTGCCACCAGCAGAGAAACCCCCTACGGGTCGGACGAGCAGTACTTC. It translates to CATSRETPYGSDEQYF. The chain is built from TRBV15 and TRBJ2-7; no definite D call. CDR1 LNHNV and CDR2 YYDKDF come from the germline V gene (reference sequence). Trimming took 0 bases from V and 5 from J, leaving 17 bases between them. CDR3 size: 16 residues.

This clone showed up just once. This chain uses TRBV7-2 with TRBJ1-5; tentatively, D is TRBD1 (5 bases). The CDR3 spans 14 residues. The germline V gene encodes CDR1 SGHTA and CDR2 FQGNSA. Trimming removed 2 bases from V and 5 bases from J, with 10 bases in between. CDR3 amino acids: CASSLQGRDQPQHF. The CDR3 DNA reads TGTGCCAGCAGCTTACAGGGTAGGGATCAGCCCCAGCATTTT. Based on the CDR3 plus reference TRBV7-2 and TRBJ1-5, the full variable domain is GAGVSQSPSNKVTEKGKDVELRCDPISGHTALYWYRQSLGQGLEFLIYFQGNSAPDKSGLPSDRFSAERTGGSVSTLTIQRTQQEDSAVYLCASSLQGRDQPQHFGDGTRLSIL.

The chain has TRBV4-3 and TRBJ2-5, with TRBD2 identical over 8 bases. This CDR3 comprises 14 residues. The trim removed 4 bases at V and 1 base at J, leaving 2 bases unmatched. CDR1 is LGHNA, CDR2 YSLEER, per germline. The CDR3 sequence is CASSRGTSQETQYF. The CDR3 DNA reads as TGCGCCAGCAGCCGAGGGACTAGCCAAGAGACCCAGTACTTC.

The V call is TRBV7-2, the J call TRBJ1-1, with TRBD1 matching over 8 bases. CDR1 is SGHTA, CDR2 FQGNSA, per germline. The CDR3 length is 16 residues. Unmatched junction bases numbered 8, after V lost 1 base and J lost 4 bases. For the CDR3, the DNA is TGTGCCAGCAGCTTAGACTACAGGGGGTGGGGCACTGAAGCTTTCTTT. Protein: CASSLDYRGWGTEAFF.

This clone showed up just once. The chain employs TRBV29-1 and TRBJ2-3; unclear D gene. This CDR3 has 14 residues. Trimming took off 6 bases at V and 0 bases at J, with 13 bases between the two ends. Germline V gene sequence: CDR1 SQVTM, CDR2 ANQGSEA. CDR3 residues: CSVDKTRSTDTQYF. Written as DNA, the CDR3 is TGCAGCGTCGACAAGACGCGAAGCACAGATACGCAGTATTTT.

This clone was observed once. The chain joins TRBV5-1 to TRBJ2-1; 9 positions match TRBD2. Germline-derived CDR1 and CDR2 are SGHRS and YFSETQ. CDR3 length equals 15 residues. Losses at the gene ends were 5 bases for V and 7 bases for J; bases not matched to a gene: 10. The CDR3 loop reads CASSPSGTSWNEQFF. The CDR3 DNA sequence: TGCGCCAGCAGTCCCTCCGGGACTAGCTGGAATGAGCAGTTCTTC. Looking up the rest from reference TRBV5-1 and TRBJ2-1 gives the full variable domain: KAGVTQTPRYLIKTRGQQVTLSCSPISGHRSVSWYQQTPGQGLQFLFEYFSETQRNKGNFPGRFSGRQFSNSRSEMNVSTLELGDSALYLCASSPSGTSWNEQFFGPGTRLTVL.

V is TRBV20-1 and J is TRBJ1-2, with D possibly being TRBD1 (6 bases). Germline V lookup: CDR1 DFQATT, CDR2 SNEGSKA (reference sequence). This CDR3 spans 14 amino acids. Trimming removed 3 bases from V and 2 bases from J, with 13 bases in between. The CDR3 sequence is CSASLQGPNYGYTF. For the CDR3, the DNA is TGCAGTGCTAGTTTACAGGGCCCGAACTATGGCTACACCTTC.